The clone carrying this T cell receptor (beta chain) was seen once. Antigen: not known. The sample is drawn from a study of cytomegalovirus exposure and HLA in healthy donors. Notes on the study in general: It was confirmed in vitro that a few of the CMV-associated chains were specific for CMV antigens. Researchers catalogued approximately 160 TCR beta chains as cytomegalovirus-associated.

Primers included in the PCR were 60 Vbeta and 13 Jbeta primers. Profiling relied on immunoSEQ multiplex PCR, and the TCRdb table lists in-frame clones only, not all of them. The data show about 140,000 clones, approximately 80% seen once. V lost 5 bases to trimming and J lost 3 bases, with 11 bases between them. The germline V gene encodes CDR1 SGHDT and CDR2 YYEEEE. The CDR3 is 13 residues long. This chain joins TRBV5-6 and TRBJ2-5; D is uncertain. The TCR sequence derives from a woman in her thirties or forties in good health and CMV-seronegative. Sample: PBMCs. The CDR3 loop reads CASSPAPEETQYF. The CDR3 region has the DNA TGTGCCAGCAGTCCTGCTCCGGAAGAGACCCAGTACTTC.